This T cell receptor (beta chain) was sequenced during a study of regulatory T cells in long-lasting Graves disease. The time point was: newly diagnosed GD, antithyroid drugs for less than 3 months. There was RNA extracted from PBMCs, and the TCR library was made from it. Germline CDR1 and CDR2: SQVTM and ANQGSEA. This CDR3 spans 15 amino acids. With 3 bases clipped from V and 8 bases from J, the junction kept 11 bases outside the gene matches. Assembly of TCR beta libraries relied on iRepertoire HTBI primers together with Arm-PCR of CDR3 regions. In TCRdb, the multiplex PCR reads were re-called with MiXCR into one record per CDR3 protein. The data contain approximately 350,000 distinct CDR3 sequences, roughly 10% of them singletons. This clonotype has a count of ten or more. This same sample was also part of a study on T cells in Graves' hyperthyroidism and ophthalmopathy. In that study: The HTBI primer set drove a first-round RT-PCR of the TCR CDR3.

This TCR came from a woman under 30 with Graves disease. The rearrangement joins TRBV29-1 to TRBJ2-3, with TRBD1 matching 10 bases. The input for sequencing was peripheral blood mononuclear cells (PBMCs), taken at new diagnosis, from a patient treated with antithyroid drugs. CDR3 DNA: TGCAGCGTTGACGAGGGGACAGGGGACATCGGTACGCAGTATTTT. Encoded protein: CSVDEGTGDIGTQYF.